This entry features one TCR beta chain sequence. Its specificity is not known. Here immunoSEQ multiplex PCR was the method, and the copy in TCRdb shows in-frame clones only, minus some. The sample records more than 85,000 clones, about 90% being singletons. CDR1 and CDR2 (germline): SNHLY, FYNNEI. Trimming took off 8 bases at V and 0 bases at J, with 18 bases between the two ends. This CDR3 spans 16 amino acids. These data originate in a study of siplizumab effects on memory and regulatory T cells. General study findings and limits: The study did not confirm that proliferating Tregs from siplizumab cultures were suppressive. Siplizumab significantly brought down the alloreactive sequences that trace back to unstimulated CD4+ memory cells. Memory cells seemed less diverse than naive T cells, which seemed major alloresponse contributors.

The source material was CD4+ T cells sorted from blood. This sequence was found in a human donor in good health. Some clones in this sample may be carry-over from other donors' samples. This rearrangement joins TRBV2 to TRBJ2-3, with TRBD1 as a possible D gene (5 bases). The CDR3 DNA follows: TGTGCCAGCCCCTCCCGCAGGGCCGGGAGCACAGATACGCAGTATTTT. This sequence encodes CASPSRRAGSTDTQYF.